This T cell receptor beta chain stems from a study of tumor and adjacent non-tumor tissue in lung cancer. The template was RNA from unsorted bulk tissue. Distant lung tissue was collected more than 3 cm away from the tumor edge. Donors were chemotherapy-naive, newly diagnosed lung cancer surgical patients in China, August–November 2014. From germline, CDR1 is MNHNS and CDR2 SASEGT. The CDR3 is 13 amino acids. The V and J ends lost 6 bases and 3 bases respectively, with 12 bases between them. There are many counts of this clonotype. A modified ARM-PCR protocol with three rounds of nested PCR amplified TCRbeta. TCRdb itself ran the multiplex PCR reads through MiXCR, one entry per CDR3 protein. The sample has tens of thousands of distinct CDR3 sequences; over 65% are singletons.

The TCR comes from a man in his sixties or seventies with non-small cell lung cancer. The sample consisted of distant non-tumor lung tissue. The J gene is TRBJ2-7, the V gene TRBV6-1; possibly TRBD1 for D (5 bases). In DNA, the CDR3 is TGTGCCAGCAGCTTAGGACAAAGCTACGAGCAGTACTTC. This encodes CASSLGQSYEQYF.